This TCR beta chain was profiled in a study of T cell changes during pregnancy in multiple sclerosis. The assay was immunoSEQ multiplex PCR, and TCRdb's table has in-frame clones only and misses some. This sample yields 35,000 to 40,000 clones, of which under 95% are seen a single time; 0.3% to 0.4% belongs to the top ten. The trim removed 0 bases at V and 16 bases at J, leaving 6 bases unmatched. The CDR3 length is 13 residues. CDR1 and CDR2 (germline): MNHNY, SVGAGI (reference sequence). V and J are TRBV6-6 and TRBJ2-1, with 10 bases matching TRBD1. This receptor was obtained from a female donor in good health, enrolled as a control in a pregnancy study. The specimen was CD4+ T cells from peripheral blood mononuclear cells, collected in the third trimester of pregnancy. CDR3 residues: CASSYSGTGVRFF. The CDR3 DNA is TGTGCCAGCAGTTACTCTGGGACAGGGGTTCGATTCTTC.